These 19 T cell receptor beta chains were sequenced from one sample in a study of vaccination and CD4 T cells after COVID-19. These TCRs are of unknown antigen specificity. The Oncomine TCR Beta short-read assay sequenced DNA from cultured CD4+ T cells. TCRdb re-analysed the PCR reads in MiXCR, keeping a single row per CDR3 protein. The sample includes roughly 19,000 distinct CDR3 sequences, 53% of them seen just once. The sample's treatment: approximately nine-day PBMC culture with coronavirus spike peptide pools or control peptides (ViraFEST assay). The sample in question was CD4+ T cells from blood, cultured in vitro, obtained before SARS-CoV-2 vaccination. The origin of the receptors is a human donor who had recovered from COVID-19.

This chain joins TRBV11-3 and TRBJ2-7; 7 positions agree with TRBD1. V shed 6 bases and J 3 bases; nucleotides not matched to a gene: 5. This CDR3 spans 13 amino acids. CDR1 is SGHNT, CDR2 YENEEA, per germline. CDR3 loop: CASSNRDSYEQYF. CDR3 nucleotides: TGTGCCAGCAGTAACCGGGACAGCTACGAGCAGTACTTC.

CDR3 sequence: CASSLQGMSSGANVLTF. DNA for the CDR3: TGTGCCAGCAGCTTGCAGGGAATGAGCTCTGGGGCCAACGTCCTGACTTTC. The rearrangement uses TRBV5-4 and TRBJ2-6; a weak D match, TRBD1 (5 bases). Trimming took 1 base from V and 0 from J, leaving 11 bases between them. Germline-derived CDR1 and CDR2 are SGHNT and YYREEE (reference sequence). The CDR3 is made up of 17 amino acids.

V gene TRBV2 combines with J gene TRBJ1-1; maybe TRBD1 (5 bases). This CDR3 contains 15 residues. Deletions cut 2 bases from V and 11 bases from J, with 21 bases between. Germline V CDR1 and CDR2: SNHLY, FYNNEI. This CDR3 is CASSEMVARPGTAFF. The DNA of the CDR3 is TGTGCCAGCAGTGAAATGGTGGCCAGGCCGGGGACGGCTTTCTTT.

The chain carries TRBV6-5 and TRBJ2-7, with D uncertain. The CDR3 is 13 amino acids. CDR1 and CDR2 (germline): MNHEY, SVGAGI. V was trimmed by 0 bases and J by 0 bases, leaving 3 bases between them. The CDR3 DNA sequence: TGTGCCAGCAGTTACTCTAGCTCCTACGAGCAGTACTTC. Amino acids: CASSYSSSYEQYF.

The sample holds a few counts of this clonotype. The chain recombines TRBV15 with TRBJ2-5; 8 nucleotides align to TRBD2. Per germline, CDR1 LNHNV and CDR2 YYDKDF (reference sequence). Germline trimming cut 2 bases from V and 5 bases from J; bases unmatched to any gene: 4. The CDR3 length is 14 residues. The CDR3 nucleotides are TGTGCCACCAGCAGAACGGGACTAGAGGAGACCCAGTACTTC. Protein: CATSRTGLEETQYF.

The chain employs TRBV20-1 and TRBJ1-2, with D tentatively TRBD1 (6 bases). This CDR3 has 13 amino acids. Germline V gene data show CDR1 as DFQATT and CDR2 as SNEGSKA (reference sequence). The germline V and J ends were trimmed by 5 bases and 3 bases, with 13 bases remaining between them. The CDR3 loop is CSAARGSDYGYTF. The CDR3 nucleotides are TGCAGTGCTGCCAGGGGATCAGACTATGGCTACACCTTC.

This clonotype has a handful of counts. The chain is built from TRBV20-1 and TRBJ2-3; 14 nucleotides match TRBD2. The CDR3 has 16 residues. The V and J ends lost 6 bases and 2 bases, in that order; junction bases with no gene match: 7. The V gene's germline CDR1 is DFQATT and CDR2 SNEGSKA (reference sequence). Written as DNA, the CDR3 is TGCAGTGCCAACGAGGGACTAGCGGGGGCCACAGATACGCAGTATTTT. This translates into CSANEGLAGATDTQYF.

The chain is built from TRBV29-1 and TRBJ2-1; tentatively, D is TRBD1 (6 bases). Germline V gene data show CDR1 as SQVTM and CDR2 as ANQGSEA. V lost 7 bases to trimming and J lost 10 bases, with 17 bases between them. The CDR3 totals 12 residues. The CDR3 spells CSANLNRAEQFF. The CDR3 nucleotides read TGCAGCGCAAACCTTAACAGGGCCGAGCAGTTCTTC.

The chain recombines TRBV20-1 with TRBJ1-5; TRBD1 is a possible D gene (6 bases). The ends were cut back, 6 bases at V and 0 bases at J, with 18 bases in the middle. The germline gives CDR1 DFQATT, CDR2 SNEGSKA (reference sequence). The CDR3 has 16 amino acids. CDR3 bases: TGCAGTGCCAACGCAGGACAGACTTATAGCAATCAGCCCCAGCATTTT. Its translation is CSANAGQTYSNQPQHF.

The chain employs TRBV24-1 and TRBJ1-1; D ambiguous. Trimming took 5 bases from V and 1 from J, leaving 4 bases between them. This CDR3 comprises 12 residues. Looked up from germline, CDR1 is KGHDR and CDR2 is SFDVKD. CDR3 residues: CATSGGNTEAFF. In DNA, the CDR3 is TGTGCCACCAGTGGAGGGAACACTGAAGCTTTCTTT.

The chain employs TRBV20-1 and TRBJ1-6, with 8 bases matching TRBD1. V trimming: 3 bases; J trimming: 7 bases; junction bases outside the gene matches: 8. Germline-derived CDR1 and CDR2 are DFQATT and SNEGSKA (reference sequence). CDR3 size: 15 residues. The CDR3: CSASEPGQENSPLHF. For the CDR3, the DNA is TGCAGTGCTAGTGAGCCGGGACAGGAGAATTCACCCCTCCACTTT.

The chain combines TRBV6-5 with TRBJ2-2, with D uncertain. Germline V gene lookup returns CDR1 MNHEY and CDR2 SVGAGI. The CDR3 runs to 15 residues. Trimming removed 0 bases at V and 10 bases at J, with 15 bases between. The CDR3 nucleotides read TGTGCCAGCAGTTACTCTCCCTCGTCGGTACTGGAGCTGTTTTTT. This gives the protein CASSYSPSSVLELFF.

For this clonotype: One end of the junction fails to match germline, which may point to a read error. J is TRBJ1-1 and V is TRBV9, with a possible D match to TRBD1 (6 bases). CDR1 and CDR2 (germline): SGDLS, YYNGEE. The CDR3 has 15 amino acids. The CDR3 sequence is CASSASIRDNTEAFF. Here the CDR3 DNA reads TGTGCCAGCAGCGCATCAATCCGGGACAACACTGAGGCTTTCTTT.

Only a few counts were recorded for this clonotype. This sequence joins TRBV6-1 and TRBJ1-1; the match to TRBD1 covers 7 bases. Germline CDR1 is MNHNS and CDR2 is SASEGT. The CDR3 runs to 15 residues. V was clipped by 5 bases and J by 1 base; unmatched bases: 7. The CDR3, as DNA: TGTGCCAGCAGTCCTCCGGGACAGCGGAACACTGAAGCTTTCTTT. Translation: CASSPPGQRNTEAFF.

This clonotype occurred a few times. V gene TRBV19 combines with J gene TRBJ1-5, with no clear D. This CDR3 has 16 amino acids. Trimming took off 9 bases at V and 0 bases at J, with 18 bases between the two ends. CDR1 is LNHDA, CDR2 SQIVND, per germline (reference sequence). CDR3 protein: CASSPGQVPSNQPQHF. The CDR3 bases are TGTGCCAGCAGTCCCGGCCAAGTGCCTAGCAATCAGCCCCAGCATTTT.

This clonotype has just one count. The chain employs TRBV19 and TRBJ2-7; 8 bases agree with TRBD2. CDR3 length: 11 amino acids. Germline V lookup: CDR1 LNHDA, CDR2 SQIVND (reference sequence). The junction had 6 bases not matched to a gene; V was cut back by 5 bases and J by 12 bases. The chain's CDR3 is CASSSGLVRYF. DNA for the CDR3: TGTGCCAGTAGTTCGGGACTAGTTCGGTACTTC.

The rearrangement uses TRBV24-1 and TRBJ1-2; tentative D call: TRBD1 (5 bases). The CDR3 loop spans 13 amino acids. The ends were cut back, 4 bases at V and 6 bases at J, with 11 bases in the middle. CDR1 and CDR2 (germline): KGHDR, SFDVKD. The CDR3 is CATSETRGDGYTF. DNA for the CDR3: TGTGCCACCAGTGAAACGCGGGGGGATGGCTACACCTTC.

The rearrangement joins TRBV12-3 or TRBV12-4 to TRBJ1-2; D unclear. V was shortened by 2 bases and J by 1 base, with 2 bases between the two germline ends. CDR3 length: 12 residues. This CDR3 reads CASSLHNYGYTF. CDR3 bases: TGTGCCAGCAGTTTACATAACTATGGCTACACCTTC.

The CDR3 region has the DNA TGTGCCAGTAGTATGTTACCGAACACTGAAGCTTTCTTT. The encoded protein is CASSMLPNTEAFF. V and J are TRBV19 and TRBJ1-1, with D unclear. Germline assignment: CDR1 LNHDA and CDR2 SQIVND (reference sequence). Deletions cut 3 bases from V and 1 base from J, with 6 bases between. The CDR3 covers 13 residues.